This entry lists 8 T cell receptor beta chains sequenced from one sample in a study of a mutant IDH1 vaccine in newly diagnosed glioma. Time point defined: baseline, week 1 (first vaccination visit). The treatment denotes: pre-vaccination baseline after standard-of-care therapy. Sequencing was performed with immunoSEQ multiplex PCR; in TCRdb, only in-frame clones are kept and a portion is missing. Among 45,000 to 60,000 clones listed, roughly 80% were seen once. Source: PBMCs, taken from a glioma patient treated with radiotherapy, temozolomide or both. The origin of the receptors is a woman between 35 and 50 years old with glioma.

The chain joins TRBV5-6 to TRBJ2-1; weak D call: TRBD2 (6 bases). V was clipped by 2 bases and J by 8 bases, with 11 bases between them. CDR1 and CDR2 (germline): SGHDT, YYEEEE. This CDR3 contains 13 residues. The CDR3, as DNA: TGTGCCAGCAGCTTCGCCTGGGGGGATGAGCAGTTCTTC. Encoded protein: CASSFAWGDEQFF.

This chain uses TRBV7-2 with TRBJ1-4; D perhaps matches TRBD1 (5 bases). With 1 base removed from V and 5 bases from J, the gap between germline ends came to 11 bases. This CDR3 has 15 amino acids. Germline V gives CDR1 SGHTA, CDR2 FQGNSA. In DNA, the CDR3 is TGTGCCAGCAGCTTAGGTGTGGGGACCAATGAAAAACTGTTTTTT. It encodes CASSLGVGTNEKLFF.

The V gene is TRBV9, the J gene TRBJ2-5; no clear D gene. The CDR3 length is 9 residues. Germline loops: CDR1 SGDLS, CDR2 YYNGEE. V lost 7 bases to trimming and J lost 5 bases, with 3 bases between them. The CDR3 DNA reads TGTGCCAGCGGGGAGACCCAGTACTTC. Encoded protein: CASGETQYF.

Written as DNA, the CDR3 is TGCGCCAGCAGCTTGAACCGCGCAGATACGCAGTATTTT. It is translated as CASSLNRADTQYF. This sequence joins TRBV5-1 and TRBJ2-3; D ambiguous. The CDR3 covers 13 residues. Deletions cut 1 base from V and 4 bases from J, with 7 bases between. Germline CDR1 and CDR2: SGHRS and YFSETQ.

J is TRBJ1-1 and V is TRBV18, with 9 bases identical to TRBD1. The CDR3 covers 14 residues. CDR1 and CDR2 (germline): KGHSH, LQKENI. The V gene end was trimmed by 4 bases and the J gene end by 4 bases; junction bases not matched to a gene: 4. As DNA, the CDR3 is TGTGCCAGCTCACTGACAGGGGGGGGCACTGAAGCTTTCTTT. The encoded protein is CASSLTGGGTEAFF.

The rearrangement uses TRBV5-4 and TRBJ2-1; 9 nucleotides align to TRBD2. Looked up from germline, CDR1 is SGHNT and CDR2 is YYREEE (reference sequence). V shed 5 bases, J shed 4 bases, and the junction held 7 bases outside the gene matches. CDR3 length: 15 amino acids. This CDR3 is CASSPSGAMYNEQFF. CDR3 DNA sequence: TGTGCCAGCAGTCCTAGCGGGGCTATGTACAATGAGCAGTTCTTC.

V is TRBV14 and J is TRBJ2-5; D gene ambiguous. The length of the CDR3 is 12 residues. Germline V gene lookup returns CDR1 SGHDN and CDR2 FVKESK. Trimming took 1 base from V and 4 from J, leaving 4 bases between them. The CDR3 region is CASSQGIETQYF. DNA for the CDR3: TGTGCCAGCAGCCAAGGGATAGAGACCCAGTACTTC.

The chain joins TRBV6-1 to TRBJ1-1, with D uncertain. Between the trimmed V and J ends, which lost 1 base and 8 bases, there was a span of 8 bases. CDR1 and CDR2 (germline): MNHNS, SASEGT. This CDR3 comprises 12 residues. The CDR3 is CASSEVWEEAFF. As DNA, the CDR3 is TGTGCCAGCAGTGAAGTGTGGGAAGAAGCTTTCTTT.